The rows below give T cell receptor beta chains drawn from one sample of a study of response to subunit inactivated influenza vaccine. TCRdb recomputed calls from the RT-PCR reads with MiXCR, one row per CDR3 protein. The repertoire includes hundreds of thousands of distinct CDR3 sequences, 15% to 17% of them detected once, and approximately 10% sits in the top ten. Sequences were derived from PBMCs from blood, sampled 12 days after vaccination. The source of these receptors is a man in his fifties who received an inactivated influenza vaccine. Both conserved end residues are part of each CDR3. A D gene is named only where the DNA matches it firmly. Not all rows give a size; the values are once, few, many and, for expanded clones, a class.

D: TRBD1; size: -; J: TRBJ2-4; V: TRBV20-1; DNA: TGCAGTGCTAGAGAACCGACAGGGACAAAAAACATTCAGTACTTC; CDR3: CSAREPTGTKNIQYF
D: -; size: few; J: TRBJ2-7; V: TRBV3-1; DNA: TGTGCCAGCAGCCCCCACAGGGGGACTATCTCCTACGAGCAGTACTTC; CDR3: CASSPHRGTISYEQYF
D: -; size: many; J: TRBJ2-3; V: TRBV2; DNA: TGTGCCAGCAGTGATGTCTGGGTAACAGATACGCAGTATTTT; CDR3: CASSDVWVTDTQYF
D: -; size: -; J: TRBJ1-1; V: TRBV3-1; DNA: TGTGCCAGCAGCCCTCGACAGGCGAACACTGAAGCTTTCTTT; CDR3: CASSPRQANTEAFF
D: TRBD1; size: many; J: TRBJ2-7; V: TRBV12-3/TRBV12-4; DNA: TGTGCCAGCAGCCTCAGGACAGGTTTATACGAGCAGTACTTC; CDR3: CASSLRTGLYEQYF
D: -; size: -; J: TRBJ2-5; V: TRBV7-2; DNA: TGTGCCAGCAGCTTTAACGGAGTGGGGGAGACCCAGTACTTC; CDR3: CASSFNGVGETQYF
D: TRBD2; size: few; J: TRBJ2-1; V: TRBV7-2; DNA: TGTGCCAGCAGCTTAGTTTTGGCGGGAGCGGCTGAGCAGTTCTTC; CDR3: CASSLVLAGAAEQFF
D: TRBD2; size: many; J: TRBJ2-7; V: TRBV28; DNA: TGTGCCAGCACCCGAGCGGGAGACCTCTACGAGCAGTACTTC; CDR3: CASTRAGDLYEQYF
D: -; size: -; J: TRBJ2-4; V: TRBV5-5; DNA: TGTGCCAGCAGCTTGTCCCAGGGGAGGGACATTCAGTACTTC; CDR3: CASSLSQGRDIQYF
D: -; size: once; J: TRBJ1-3; V: TRBV10-3; DNA: TGTGCCATCAGTGCTCACCTGAATACACAATCTTCTGGAAACACCATATATTTT; CDR3: CAISAHLNTQSSGNTIYF
D: -; size: many; J: TRBJ2-2; V: TRBV12-3/TRBV12-4; DNA: TGTGCCAGCAGTCCGACGGGGCGCCGAACCGGGGAGCTGTTTTTT; CDR3: CASSPTGRRTGELFF
D: -; size: few; J: TRBJ2-4; V: TRBV7-2; DNA: TGTGCCAGCAGCTTATCCGGGGGGCCCAGGGAAGTAAACATTCAGTACTTC; CDR3: CASSLSGGPREVNIQYF
D: TRBD1; size: few; J: TRBJ1-1; V: TRBV5-1; DNA: TGCGCTTCCAGGGGGGATGGGAACACTGAAGCTTTCTTT; CDR3: CASRGDGNTEAFF
D: -; size: -; J: TRBJ2-3; V: TRBV14; DNA: TGTGCCAGCAGCCAAGATTCCGCGAAGTATTTT; CDR3: CASSQDSAKYF
D: -; size: -; J: TRBJ1-2; V: TRBV7-2; DNA: TGTGCCGTTCCCAGGTTGGGCTACACCTTC; CDR3: CAVPRLGYTF
D: -; size: -; J: TRBJ2-1; V: TRBV29-1; DNA: TGCAGCGTTGAAAACAGAGCATTTCTCAATGAGCAGTTCTTC; CDR3: CSVENRAFLNEQFF
D: -; size: few; J: TRBJ2-5; V: TRBV18; DNA: TGTGCCAGCTCAGAGGTAGCATGGACCCAGTACTTC; CDR3: CASSEVAWTQYF
D: -; size: -; J: TRBJ2-7; V: TRBV20-1; DNA: TGCAGTGCTGGGGGAGGGGGCGTATACGAGCAGTACTTC; CDR3: CSAGGGGVYEQYF
D: TRBD1; size: -; J: TRBJ2-7; V: TRBV11-2; DNA: TGTGCCAGCAGCTTAGCTCAGGGGGCCAGGGCCTACGAGCAGTACTTC; CDR3: CASSLAQGARAYEQYF
D: -; size: -; J: TRBJ2-3; V: TRBV10-2; DNA: TGCGCCAGCAGTGAAGGACGATTAGATACGCAGTATTTT; CDR3: CASSEGRLDTQYF
D: -; size: -; J: TRBJ2-7; V: TRBV2; DNA: TGTGCCAGCATTGGGACGCAGGGTTTCCAGCCCACCTACGAGCAGTACTTC; CDR3: CASIGTQGFQPTYEQYF
D: -; size: -; J: TRBJ2-1; V: TRBV4-2; DNA: TGTGCCAGCAGCAAAGAGGGTTACAATGAGCAGTTCTTC; CDR3: CASSKEGYNEQFF
D: -; size: few; J: TRBJ2-5; V: TRBV11-2; DNA: TGTGCCAGCAGCACGACTCTACAGTCAGAGACCCAGTACTTC; CDR3: CASSTTLQSETQYF
D: -; size: -; J: TRBJ1-6; V: TRBV29-1; DNA: TGCAGCGCCAAGGCGGGGGCTAATTCACCCCTCCACTTT; CDR3: CSAKAGANSPLHF
D: -; size: -; J: TRBJ1-1; V: TRBV20-1; DNA: TGCAGTGCTAGTAACGAGAACACTGAAGCTTTCTTT; CDR3: CSASNENTEAFF
D: TRBD1; size: -; J: TRBJ2-1; V: TRBV7-6; DNA: TGTGCCAGCAGCCTAGAGACAGGGGCCTTCCAAGGGGAGCAGTTCTTC; CDR3: CASSLETGAFQGEQFF
D: TRBD2; size: -; J: TRBJ2-5; V: TRBV28; DNA: TGTGCCAGCAGTCCCGATACGGGATGGTTAAGCGGGAGGGCCATAGAGACCCAGTACTTC; CDR3: CASSPDTGWLSGRAIETQYF
D: TRBD2; size: -; J: TRBJ2-2; V: TRBV18; DNA: TGTGCCAGCTCACCGGGACTAGTCGCCGGGGAGCTGTTTTTT; CDR3: CASSPGLVAGELFF
D: -; size: few; J: TRBJ2-6; V: TRBV4-2; DNA: TGTGCCAGCAGCCCGAGGGCAGGATCCTCTGGGGCCAACGTCCTGACTTTC; CDR3: CASSPRAGSSGANVLTF
D: -; size: -; J: TRBJ2-7; V: TRBV28; DNA: TGTGCCAGCACCTTCCGACGGGGAATGGAGCAGTACTTC; CDR3: CASTFRRGMEQYF
D: -; size: -; J: TRBJ1-5; V: TRBV5-6; DNA: TGTGCCAGCAGCTTGTATCGGCTAGCCCTAGAGCAGCCCCAGCATTTT; CDR3: CASSLYRLALEQPQHF